The rows below give T cell receptor beta chains drawn from one sample of a study of CD8 T cells in ankylosing spondylitis. MiXCR was run by TCRdb on the 5' RACE reads, yielding one entry per CDR3 protein. The sample records about 390,000 distinct CDR3 sequences, 20% to 25% being singletons. The material sequenced was blood, either unsorted or a sorted T cell fraction (not recorded which). These receptors originate from a male donor with ankylosing spondylitis. Each CDR3 is given with its conserved first and last residue. The D gene is left open where the match is weak. A row's size may be missing; if present it is once, few, many or a size class.

d_gene	v_gene	j_gene	len	abundance	CDR3aa	CDR3nt
NA	TRBV20-1	TRBJ2-7	13	many	CSASLIAVYEQYF	TGCAGTGCCAGTCTTATTGCGGTCTACGAGCAGTACTTC
NA	TRBV30	TRBJ1-2	13	NA	CAWSEWEVIGYTF	TGTGCCTGGAGCGAATGGGAAGTTATTGGCTACACCTTC
TRBD2	TRBV19	TRBJ2-1	14	NA	CATGGVVQGNEQFF	TGTGCCACCGGGGGGGTAGTTCAAGGGAATGAGCAGTTCTTC
NA	TRBV18	TRBJ2-5	14	few	CASSPPGSLETQYF	TGTGCCAGCTCACCACCGGGCTCTTTGGAGACCCAGTACTTC
NA	TRBV5-1	TRBJ2-7	13	few	CASSQGHTYEQYF	TGCGCCAGCAGCCAGGGACATACCTACGAGCAGTACTTC
TRBD2	TRBV7-2	TRBJ2-5	15	NA	CASSTMLAGFETQYF	TGTGCCAGCAGCACGATGCTAGCGGGATTTGAGACCCAGTACTTC
NA	TRBV5-1	TRBJ2-2	14	few	CASSLIGNTGELFF	TGCGCCAGCAGCTTGATAGGGAACACCGGGGAGCTGTTTTTT
NA	TRBV12-5	TRBJ2-5	9	NA	CASGETQYF	TGTGCTAGTGGAGAGACCCAGTACTTC
TRBD2	TRBV7-2	TRBJ2-2	16	many	CASSRPGLAVTGELFF	TGTGCCAGCAGCAGACCGGGACTAGCTGTCACCGGGGAGCTGTTTTTT
TRBD1	TRBV6-2/TRBV6-3	TRBJ2-1	16	NA	CASSYLMTGVGNEQFF	TGTGCCAGCAGTTACCTAATGACAGGGGTTGGCAATGAGCAGTTCTTC
TRBD1	TRBV4-1	TRBJ2-5	16	NA	CASSRYLGQGGETQYF	TGCGCCAGCAGCCGTTACCTGGGACAGGGGGGAGAGACCCAGTACTTC
NA	TRBV12-3/TRBV12-4	TRBJ1-6	15	few	CASSRPGQYLSPLHF	TGTGCCAGCAGCCGTCCGGGACAATATTTATCACCCCTCCACTTT
TRBD2	TRBV11-3	TRBJ2-1	15	few	CASSFQRGSYNEQFF	TGTGCCAGCAGCTTCCAGCGGGGTTCCTACAATGAGCAGTTCTTC
NA	TRBV25-1	TRBJ1-1	22	few	CASSQFKLTVGPRNPPNTEAFF	TGTGCCAGCAGTCAATTCAAGTTGACGGTCGGCCCTCGAAACCCTCCGAACACTGAAGCTTTCTTT
NA	TRBV28	TRBJ2-2	13	NA	CASSLSFAGELFF	TGTGCCAGCAGTTTGAGTTTTGCCGGGGAGCTGTTTTTT
TRBD1	TRBV5-1	TRBJ1-4	15	NA	CASSLDRGGNEKLFF	TGCGCCAGCAGCTTGGACAGGGGCGGTAATGAAAAACTGTTTTTT
NA	TRBV5-5	TRBJ2-7	14	few	CASSPIGVSYEQYF	TGTGCCAGCAGCCCAATCGGGGTCTCCTACGAGCAGTACTTC
NA	TRBV3-1	TRBJ2-7	15	many	CASSQDVTRDYEQYF	TGTGCCAGCAGCCAAGATGTTACCAGGGACTACGAGCAGTACTTC
NA	TRBV2	TRBJ2-1	12	NA	CASSAVRNEQFF	TGTGCCAGCAGTGCCGTACGCAATGAGCAGTTCTTC
TRBD2	TRBV15	TRBJ2-5	17	few	CATSRDWLAGYLETQYF	TGTGCCACCAGCAGAGATTGGCTAGCGGGGTACTTAGAGACCCAGTACTTC
NA	TRBV20-1	TRBJ2-6	15	once	CSARLLSAGANVLTF	TGCAGTGCTAGGCTTTTGAGCGCTGGGGCCAACGTCCTGACTTTC
NA	TRBV11-3	TRBJ2-1	13	few	CASSLGITNEQFF	TGTGCCAGCAGCCTCGGGATCACCAATGAGCAGTTCTTC
TRBD2	TRBV6-1	TRBJ2-5	18	few	CASSSGLAGGGDQETQYF	TGTGCCAGCAGCTCAGGACTAGCGGGAGGAGGGGATCAAGAGACCCAGTACTTC
NA	TRBV19	TRBJ1-3	13	few	CASSPQAGNTIYF	TGTGCCAGTAGTCCGCAGGCTGGAAACACCATATATTTT
TRBD2	TRBV4-3	TRBJ2-1	19	NA	CASSQSPGTSGTSYNEQFF	TGCGCCAGCAGCCAATCCCCCGGGACTAGCGGGACCTCCTACAATGAGCAGTTCTTC
NA	TRBV3-1	TRBJ2-7	13	NA	CASSHRSIDEQYF	TGTGCCAGCAGCCACCGGAGTATCGACGAGCAGTACTTC
TRBD2	TRBV20-1	TRBJ2-1	11	NA	CSAQLAREQFF	TGCAGTGCTCAACTAGCGCGTGAGCAGTTCTTC
TRBD2	TRBV7-2	TRBJ2-1	15	few	CASSFGSGVYNEQFF	TGTGCCAGCAGCTTTGGGAGCGGGGTATACAATGAGCAGTTCTTC
NA	TRBV3-1	TRBJ1-2	15	NA	CASSQVWGNDYGYTF	TGTGCCAGCAGCCAAGTTTGGGGGAATGACTATGGCTACACCTTC
NA	TRBV20-1	TRBJ2-1	14	many	CSASADSHYNEQFF	TGCAGTGCTAGCGCGGACAGCCACTACAATGAGCAGTTCTTC
NA	TRBV5-1	TRBJ1-1	13	NA	CASSWTTNTEAFF	TGCGCCAGCAGCTGGACAACGAACACTGAAGCTTTCTTT
NA	TRBV18	TRBJ1-4	13	NA	CASSPTGNEKLFF	TGTGCCAGCTCACCTACAGGGAATGAAAAACTGTTTTTT
TRBD1	TRBV29-1	TRBJ1-1	13	NA	CSVHRGLWTEAFF	TGCAGCGTACACAGGGGGCTTTGGACTGAAGCTTTCTTT
NA	TRBV7-3	TRBJ1-1	14	many	CASSLSAVNTEAFF	TGTGCCAGCAGCTTATCCGCGGTGAACACTGAAGCTTTCTTT
TRBD2	TRBV9	TRBJ2-3	15	few	CASSVSGRDGGTQYF	TGTGCCAGCAGCGTTAGCGGGAGAGATGGTGGTACGCAGTATTTT
NA	TRBV28	TRBJ2-1	17	few	CASSTTGFDGSYNEQFF	TGTGCCAGCAGCACCACAGGGTTCGATGGCTCCTACAATGAGCAGTTCTTC
NA	TRBV10-3	TRBJ2-1	14	NA	CAIRGLSSYNEQFF	TGTGCCATCAGAGGACTGTCCTCCTACAATGAGCAGTTCTTC
NA	TRBV29-1	TRBJ2-7	17	few	CSCQGGESDPAVYEQYF	TGCAGTTGCCAGGGGGGCGAATCCGATCCAGCGGTTTACGAGCAGTACTTC
NA	TRBV7-2	TRBJ1-1	10	few	CASSLTEAFF	TGTGCCAGCAGCTTAACGGAAGCTTTCTTT
TRBD2	TRBV5-1	TRBJ2-1	15	NA	CASSPAGTSRFPQFF	TGCGCCAGCAGCCCGGCCGGGACTAGTCGTTTTCCCCAGTTCTTC
NA	TRBV20-1	TRBJ2-5	14	NA	CSAHKGALRETQYF	TGCAGTGCCCATAAAGGGGCCCTTAGGGAGACCCAGTACTTC
NA	TRBV20-1	TRBJ2-5	13	few	CSARDLDGETQYF	TGCAGTGCTAGAGATCTGGACGGCGAGACCCAGTACTTC
NA	TRBV7-9	TRBJ1-3	13	few	CASSYLLGNTIYF	TGTGCCAGCAGCTACCTCCTTGGAAACACCATATATTTT
NA	TRBV11-1	TRBJ1-2	14	NA	CASSAWTAWDGYTF	TGTGCCAGCAGCGCCTGGACAGCGTGGGATGGCTACACCTTC
NA	TRBV27	TRBJ2-3	13	few	CASSFSSEYTQYF	TGTGCCAGCAGTTTTTCTAGCGAGTATACGCAGTATTTT
NA	TRBV5-1	TRBJ2-7	15	few	CASAAAPSSIQEQYF	TGCGCCAGCGCCGCAGCCCCCTCGAGTATCCAGGAGCAGTACTTC
NA	TRBV20-1	TRBJ1-3	16	few	CSARGERSSSGNTIYF	TGCAGTGCTAGAGGGGAGAGGAGTTCCTCTGGAAACACCATATATTTT
TRBD1	TRBV29-1	TRBJ1-1	14	many	CSVEDRGGVTEAFF	TGCAGCGTTGAGGACAGGGGAGGTGTTACTGAAGCTTTCTTT
NA	TRBV12-3/TRBV12-4	TRBJ1-1	15	many	CASSLRPQLGTEAFF	TGTGCCAGCAGTTTACGTCCCCAGTTGGGCACTGAAGCTTTCTTT
NA	TRBV7-9	TRBJ1-6	14	few	CASRDTGPNSPLHF	TGTGCCAGCAGGGATACAGGGCCAAATTCACCCCTCCACTTT
NA	TRBV7-8	TRBJ1-1	15	few	CASRISRLGNTEAFF	TGTGCCAGCAGGATCAGCCGCCTAGGGAACACTGAAGCTTTCTTT
TRBD2	TRBV7-8	TRBJ2-1	18	once	CASSILAGDVRSNNEQFF	TGTGCCAGCAGTATCCTAGCGGGAGATGTTAGGTCTAATAATGAGCAGTTCTTC
NA	TRBV12-3/TRBV12-4	TRBJ1-1	14	NA	CASSFASRGTEAFF	TGTGCCAGCAGTTTCGCTTCCAGGGGCACTGAAGCTTTCTTT
TRBD2	TRBV28	TRBJ2-1	14	few	CATGTSGRRNEQFF	TGTGCCACAGGGACTAGCGGGAGGCGCAATGAGCAGTTCTTC
NA	TRBV4-2	TRBJ2-7	15	few	CASSQEIGASYEQYF	TGTGCCAGCAGCCAAGAGATCGGGGCCTCCTACGAGCAGTACTTC
TRBD2	TRBV7-6	TRBJ2-3	18	NA	CASSLVSGAGGPTDTQYF	TGTGCCAGCAGCTTAGTCTCTGGAGCGGGAGGGCCGACAGATACGCAGTATTTT
NA	TRBV10-3	TRBJ1-3	12	NA	CAISGAGNTIYF	TGTGCCATCAGTGGTGCGGGAAACACCATATATTTT
TRBD2	TRBV28	TRBJ2-7	15	few	CASSRLAGGSYEQYF	TGTGCCAGCAGCAGACTAGCGGGAGGTTCCTACGAGCAGTACTTC
NA	TRBV29-1	TRBJ1-1	14	many	CSVEGVTGAKRAFF	TGCAGCGTTGAAGGGGTAACAGGAGCGAAGAGGGCTTTCTTT